Listed below are T cell receptor beta chains from one sample, sequenced in a study of identical twins. Each CDR3 protein is one row after TCRdb ran MiXCR on the 5' RACE reads. The sample shows 1,800,000 or so distinct CDR3 sequences, less than 35% of them seen only once. The material sequenced was cord blood. These receptors came from a newborn girl in good health. The CDR3 runs from the conserved cysteine through the conserved F or W. A D gene is named only where the DNA matches it firmly. Rows may omit the clone size; those that give it use once, few, many or a size class.

V: TRBV12-3/TRBV12-4
J: TRBJ2-3
D: .
size: few
CDR3: CASSLSANTQYF
DNA: TGTGCCAGCAGTTTATCAGCAAATACGCAGTATTTT

V: TRBV20-1
J: TRBJ2-1
D: .
size: few
CDR3: CSARDPLAYEQFF
DNA: TGCAGTGCTAGAGATCCCCTAGCTTATGAGCAGTTCTTC

V: TRBV20-1
J: TRBJ1-5
D: TRBD1
size: few
CDR3: CSASLARGNQPQHF
DNA: TGCAGTGCTAGTTTAGCCAGGGGGAATCAGCCCCAGCATTTT

V: TRBV12-3/TRBV12-4
J: TRBJ2-2
D: TRBD2
size: .
CDR3: CASRAGTSGPNGELFF
DNA: TGTGCCAGCAGGGCCGGGACTAGCGGGCCCAACGGGGAGCTGTTTTTT

V: TRBV13
J: TRBJ2-5
D: TRBD2
size: .
CDR3: CASSSSERGGEETQYF
DNA: TGTGCCAGCAGCTCCTCAGAGCGGGGGGGGGAAGAGACCCAGTACTTC

V: TRBV10-3
J: TRBJ2-4
D: .
size: .
CDR3: CAISESNAGLAKNIQYF
DNA: TGTGCCATCAGTGAGTCGAATGCGGGGCTAGCCAAAAACATTCAGTACTTC

V: TRBV2
J: TRBJ2-7
D: TRBD2
size: .
CDR3: CASMDLLAARSYEQYF
DNA: TGTGCCAGCATGGACTTACTAGCGGCCCGCTCCTACGAGCAGTACTTC

V: TRBV24-1
J: TRBJ1-1
D: .
size: few
CDR3: CATSDPGEAPKAFF
DNA: TGTGCCACCAGTGATCCCGGGGAGGCCCCGAAAGCTTTCTTT

V: TRBV7-6
J: TRBJ2-1
D: TRBD1
size: few
CDR3: CASSLVGTGGRAYNEQFF
DNA: TGTGCCAGCAGCTTAGTCGGGACAGGGGGCAGGGCCTACAATGAGCAGTTCTTC

V: TRBV6-5
J: TRBJ2-3
D: .
size: few
CDR3: CASSSLRNRVADTQYF
DNA: TGTGCCAGCAGTTCGCTTCGGAACAGGGTTGCAGATACGCAGTATTTT

V: TRBV30
J: TRBJ2-7
D: TRBD2
size: .
CDR3: CAWSVLSGRDEQYF
DNA: TGTGCCTGGAGTGTACTGAGCGGGAGGGACGAGCAGTACTTC

V: TRBV2
J: TRBJ2-7
D: TRBD1
size: .
CDR3: CASSEQGAFYEQYF
DNA: TGTGCCAGCAGTGAACAGGGGGCCTTCTACGAGCAGTACTTC

V: TRBV10-3
J: TRBJ1-5
D: TRBD1
size: few
CDR3: CAIRGQINQPQHF
DNA: TGTGCCATCAGGGGACAGATCAATCAGCCCCAGCATTTT

V: TRBV12-3/TRBV12-4
J: TRBJ2-3
D: TRBD2
size: few
CDR3: CASSFRASGWTDTQYF
DNA: TGTGCCAGCAGTTTTCGGGCTAGCGGGTGGACAGATACGCAGTATTTT

V: TRBV3-1
J: TRBJ2-2
D: .
size: .
CDR3: CASSQKATGELFF
DNA: TGTGCCAGCAGCCAAAAGGCCACCGGGGAGCTGTTTTTT

V: TRBV7-9
J: TRBJ1-6
D: .
size: .
CDR3: CASSIGGAYNSPLHF
DNA: TGTGCCAGCAGTATTGGGGGGGCCTATAATTCACCCCTCCACTTT

V: TRBV27
J: TRBJ2-7
D: .
size: .
CDR3: CASSLQGTYYEQYF
DNA: TGTGCCAGCAGTTTACAAGGGACATACTACGAGCAGTACTTC

V: TRBV5-1
J: TRBJ1-1
D: TRBD1
size: few
CDR3: CASGGTGGMNTEAFF
DNA: TGCGCCAGCGGAGGGACAGGGGGCATGAACACTGAAGCTTTCTTT

V: TRBV20-1
J: TRBJ2-3
D: .
size: .
CDR3: CSARPLSGAHTQYF
DNA: TGCAGTGCTAGACCCCTCTCCGGCGCTCATACGCAGTATTTT

V: TRBV5-1
J: TRBJ1-3
D: .
size: .
CDR3: CASSPDTGGNTIYF
DNA: TGCGCCAGCAGCCCTGACACAGGGGGAAACACCATATATTTT

V: TRBV4-2
J: TRBJ1-2
D: .
size: once
CDR3: CASSHGALDSYGCTF
DNA: TGTGCCAGCAGCCACGGGGCGCTGGATTCCTATGGCTGCACCTTC

V: TRBV3-1
J: TRBJ1-2
D: TRBD1
size: many
CDR3: CASSLRQGHGYTF
DNA: TGTGCCAGCAGTTTAAGACAGGGACATGGCTACACCTTC

V: TRBV4-1
J: TRBJ2-3
D: TRBD2
size: .
CDR3: CASSQVGTRSDTQYF
DNA: TGCGCCAGCAGCCAAGTTGGGACTAGATCGGATACGCAGTATTTT

V: TRBV20-1
J: TRBJ2-5
D: TRBD2
size: .
CDR3: CSARKPGTSGETQYF
DNA: TGCAGTGCTAGGAAACCGGGGACTAGCGGAGAGACCCAGTACTTC

V: TRBV20-1
J: TRBJ2-4
D: .
size: .
CDR3: CSARDRRTERLLAKNIQYF
DNA: TGCAGTGCTAGAGATAGGAGAACTGAGCGCCTCCTAGCCAAAAACATTCAGTACTTC

V: TRBV28
J: TRBJ1-2
D: .
size: .
CDR3: CASEQGGYGYTF
DNA: TGTGCCAGCGAACAAGGAGGCTATGGCTACACCTTC

V: TRBV2
J: TRBJ1-5
D: .
size: few
CDR3: CASSTNPTAQPQHF
DNA: TGTGCCAGCAGTACTAACCCGACAGCTCAGCCCCAGCATTTT

V: TRBV5-1
J: TRBJ2-5
D: TRBD2
size: .
CDR3: CASRHGLAEETQYF
DNA: TGCGCCAGCAGACATGGACTAGCGGAAGAGACCCAGTACTTC

V: TRBV6-6
J: TRBJ2-1
D: .
size: .
CDR3: CASHPGFGAWDYEQFF
DNA: TGTGCCAGTCATCCCGGATTCGGAGCATGGGATTACGAGCAGTTCTTC

V: TRBV12-3/TRBV12-4
J: TRBJ2-7
D: TRBD1
size: .
CDR3: CASTATGGSYEQYF
DNA: TGTGCCAGCACCGCTACAGGGGGCTCCTACGAGCAGTACTTC

V: TRBV4-2
J: TRBJ2-3
D: .
size: few
CDR3: CASSQVIRTRSTDTQYF
DNA: TGTGCCAGCAGCCAGGTAATCCGAACTAGGAGCACAGATACGCAGTATTTT

V: TRBV15
J: TRBJ1-5
D: .
size: once
CDR3: CASCAGLTNQPQHF
DNA: TGTGCCTCGTGCGCGGGACTAACGAATCAGCCCCAGCATTTT

V: TRBV10-3
J: TRBJ1-5
D: .
size: .
CDR3: CAISSGTGTSGNQPQHF
DNA: TGTGCCATCAGCTCCGGGACCGGGACGTCGGGCAATCAGCCCCAGCATTTT

V: TRBV20-1
J: TRBJ2-3
D: TRBD2
size: few
CDR3: CSAIGLAGGDTQYF
DNA: TGCAGTGCTATCGGACTAGCGGGAGGAGATACGCAGTATTTT

V: TRBV6-1
J: TRBJ2-7
D: TRBD1
size: .
CDR3: CASTWDRETYEQYF
DNA: TGTGCCAGCACCTGGGACAGGGAAACCTACGAGCAGTACTTC

V: TRBV7-9
J: TRBJ2-1
D: .
size: few
CDR3: CASSIGGEQFF
DNA: TGTGCCAGCAGCATAGGTGGTGAGCAGTTCTTC